Each of the 14 T cell receptor beta chains below was sequenced from the same sample in a study of identical twins. Using its own MiXCR run on the 5' RACE reads, TCRdb lists one record per CDR3 protein. The sample includes 500,000 to 650,000 distinct CDR3 sequences, about a fifth of them seen just once. A further study also used this sample, focusing on yellow fever vaccine responses in identical twins.

Sequencing used CD4+ T cells sorted from blood. The receptors here all came from a woman under 30 in good health.

This clonotype has just a few counts. The V call is TRBV5-6, the J call TRBJ1-2, with TRBD1 as a possible D gene (5 bases). From germline, CDR1 is SGHDT and CDR2 YYEEEE. The V end lost 4 bases, the J end lost 4 bases, and 14 bases lay between the germline ends. The CDR3 sequence is 14 residues long. In DNA form, the CDR3 reads TGTGCCAGCAGCACCAACAGGTTAAGCTATGGCTACACCTTC. It translates to CASSTNRLSYGYTF.

This clonotype was counted between two and nine times. The gene calls are TRBV6-5 and TRBJ2-1; D might be TRBD2 (7 bases). V was cut by 2 bases and J by 6 bases, with 20 bases left in between. The CDR3 spans 17 residues. The germline V gene has CDR1 MNHEY and CDR2 SVGAGI. In nucleotides, the CDR3 is TGTGCCAGCAGTTACGGGGAAGGCGGGGGCGGCCCCAATGAGCAGTTCTTC. It encodes CASSYGEGGGGPNEQFF.

This clonotype has more than one count but fewer than ten. J is TRBJ2-2 and V is TRBV12-3 or TRBV12-4, with no clear D. This CDR3 is built from 14 residues. Trimming shortened V by 0 bases and J by 6 bases, and 8 bases separated the two germline ends. CDR3 bases: TGTGCCAGCAGTTTAGCGGAGCCCTCCGGGGAGCTGTTTTTT. Translated, it gives CASSLAEPSGELFF.

A few counts support this clonotype. The chain uses TRBV7-9 and TRBJ2-3; no clear D gene. CDR1 is SEHNR and CDR2 is FQNEAQ in the germline V gene (reference sequence). The CDR3 has 12 amino acids. Deletions cut 10 bases from V and 2 bases from J, with 10 bases between. The CDR3 DNA reads as TGTGCCACCGCGGAGCTCACAGATACGCAGTATTTT. Residues: CATAELTDTQYF.

This clonotype came up a few times. V is TRBV5-1 and J is TRBJ2-5; 7 bases map to TRBD1. CDR1 is SGHRS and CDR2 is YFSETQ in the germline V gene. The length of the CDR3 is 15 residues. V gave up 5 bases and J gave up 2 bases; unmatched junction bases: 9. This CDR3 is CASRLNRGRQETQYF. The CDR3 DNA reads TGCGCCAGCAGACTGAATAGGGGGCGGCAAGAGACCCAGTACTTC.

The chain employs TRBV19 and TRBJ1-5; D remains ambiguous. V was pared by 6 bases and J by 0 bases, with 15 bases between. The CDR3 covers 16 residues. Germline V CDR1 and CDR2: LNHDA, SQIVND (reference sequence). The CDR3 DNA reads as TGTGCCAGTAGGATTTCCCAGTTTTATAGCAATCAGCCCCAGCATTTT. Residues: CASRISQFYSNQPQHF.

The chain recombines TRBV2 with TRBJ2-1; D remains ambiguous. V gave up 6 bases and J gave up 8 bases, with 17 bases separating them. CDR1 is SNHLY and CDR2 is FYNNEI in the germline V gene. This CDR3 spans 14 amino acids. CDR3 residues: CASRIRLQGDEQFF. The CDR3 DNA sequence: TGTGCCAGCAGGATAAGGCTCCAAGGCGATGAGCAGTTCTTC.

The V call is TRBV12-3 or TRBV12-4, the J call TRBJ2-7; D could derive from TRBD1 or TRBD2 (5 bases each). CDR3 length: 14 amino acids. V was clipped by 5 bases and J by 5 bases, with 16 bases between them. The CDR3 reads CASSPRDLGDEQYF. In DNA form, the CDR3 reads TGTGCCAGCAGTCCCCGGGACCTCGGCGACGAGCAGTACTTC.

This clonotype has a handful of counts. The gene calls are TRBV10-3 and TRBJ1-2; D is uncertain. CDR1 is ENHRY and CDR2 is SYGVKD in the germline V gene. V was shortened by 10 bases and J by 4 bases, with 22 bases between the two germline ends. This CDR3 comprises 15 residues. CDR3 sequence reads: CATSGVRNSVYGYTF. The CDR3 DNA follows: TGTGCCACCTCCGGGGTCCGAAACTCCGTCTATGGCTACACCTTC.

DNA of the CDR3: TGCGCCAGCAGTGGCAGGGGGGATACGCAGTATTTT. Translating it yields CASSGRGDTQYF. The V gene is TRBV10-2, the J gene TRBJ2-3; 7 bases map to TRBD1. The junction had 1 base not matched to a gene; V was cut back by 4 bases and J by 6 bases. This CDR3 region has 12 residues. CDR1 WSHSY and CDR2 SAAADI come from the germline V gene.

The chain employs TRBV12-3 or TRBV12-4 and TRBJ1-5, with D tentatively TRBD1 (5 bases). The CDR3 totals 11 residues. Trimming stripped 5 bases from V and 6 bases from J, with 5 bases between. CDR3: CASSRGQPQHF. The CDR3 bases are TGTGCCAGCAGTAGGGGTCAGCCCCAGCATTTT.

This clonotype was seen a few times. The chain recombines TRBV12-3 or TRBV12-4 with TRBJ1-1; D gene uncertain. CDR3 length equals 14 residues. Trimming removed 3 bases at V and 0 bases at J, with 8 bases between. CDR3 coding DNA: TGTGCCAGCAGTTTCGGGATAATGAACACTGAAGCTTTCTTT. It codes for CASSFGIMNTEAFF.

The chain has TRBV7-3 and TRBJ2-1; possibly TRBD2 for D (5 bases). The CDR3 has 15 amino acids. Trimming took 2 bases from V and 0 from J, leaving 8 bases between them. Germline CDR1 is SGHTA and CDR2 is FQGTGA. The CDR3 loop is CASSLGLHSYNEQFF. As DNA, the CDR3 is TGTGCCAGCAGCTTAGGACTCCACTCCTACAATGAGCAGTTCTTC.

This clonotype showed up just a few times. The V and J genes are TRBV4-2 and TRBJ2-5; TRBD1 matches at 7 bases. The CDR3 extends over 16 amino acids. With 5 bases clipped from V and 3 bases from J, the junction kept 12 bases outside the gene matches. Per germline, CDR1 LGHNA and CDR2 YNFKEQ. CDR3 region: CASSTLAGQEKETQYF. The DNA of the CDR3 is TGTGCCAGCAGCACCCTCGCCGGACAGGAGAAAGAGACCCAGTACTTC.